This T cell receptor (beta chain) was sequenced in a study of CD8 T cells in ankylosing spondylitis (dated by TCRdb to 2016 to 2017). For the wider study: T cell receptor beta repertoires were profiled in healthy donors and ankylosing spondylitis patients so that disease-linked TCR variants could be found. In total, the full study cohort was made up of some 100 healthy donors and roughly 27 ankylosing spondylitis patients. Peripheral blood was sampled, and synovial fluid was also collected from ankylosing spondylitis patients. Paper-wide results and their limitations: A TCR beta motif of about 8 highly homologous amino acid variants appeared characteristic of blood from ankylosing spondylitis patients. The disease-linked clones were reported as significantly enriched in matched synovial fluid samples from ankylosing spondylitis patients. Some of the motif variants had been reported before in the synovial fluid and blood of reactive arthritis patients, a finding that suggests common disease-initiation mechanisms. The disease-linked clones had a CD8+ phenotype and were found at relatively low frequencies in peripheral blood.

This clonotype has only a few counts. What this receptor recognizes is not known. No clone much larger than this one lies a single base away; base qualities are absent. Sequencing used an Illumina MiSeq. TCR beta libraries were prepared by quantitative 5'-RACE with molecular barcodes. Turning to the authors' computational methods: Disease-linked TCR variants were identified with a new computational method built on a probabilistic model of VDJ rearrangement. TCRdb took the public reads, trimmed them with fastp at Q25, ran MiXCR for clone calling and kept in-frame beta chains. Duplicate CDR3 protein sequences are folded into a single record with the most common DNA and genes. It is TCRdb's table, rather than the study itself, that gives the V and J calls and clone size. The sample yields 25,000 to 35,000 distinct CDR3 sequences; 14% were counted once. Approximately 35% of the sample is taken by the ten largest.

This clonotype was obtained from a male donor with ankylosing spondylitis or in good health (not recorded which). The specimen sequenced was blood.

CDR3 sequence: CATAGSPSSYNEQFF. The DNA is TGTGCCACCGCTGGGTCCCCCAGCTCCTACAATGAGCAGTTCTTC. The chain couples TRBV15 to TRBJ2-1; there is no confident call for the D gene. Measured from the cysteine to the phenylalanine, the CDR3 is 15 residues long. Just the 45-base CDR3 DNA is kept, in frame starting at base 1. The germline V gene encodes CDR1 LNHNV and CDR2 YYDKDF (reference sequence). Trimming at the junction amounts to 8 bases on V and 0 bases on J, and the germline ends lie 14 bases apart.